Presented here are 2 T cell receptor beta chains from one specimen sequenced in a study of cytomegalovirus exposure and HLA in healthy donors. Primers included in the PCR were 60 Vbeta and 13 Jbeta primers. The assay was immunoSEQ multiplex PCR, and TCRdb's table has in-frame clones only and misses some. The data show 150,000 to 200,000 clones, with roughly four fifths seen just once and roughly 4.5% held by the top ten. The sequencing input was PBMCs. The receptor set was obtained from a man between 50 and 59 years old in good health and CMV-seropositive.

The chain employs TRBV7-2 and TRBJ1-2, with D tentatively TRBD1 (6 bases). Deletions cut 1 base from V and 0 bases from J, with 15 bases between. The germline V gene has CDR1 SGHTA and CDR2 FQGNSA. This CDR3 has 17 amino acids. The CDR3 is CASSLVGTKLANYGYTF. The CDR3 bases are TGTGCCAGCAGCTTAGTGGGGACAAAGTTAGCTAACTATGGCTACACCTTC.

The CDR3 spells CASSLSGRAYEQYF. The CDR3 region has the DNA TGTGCCAGCAGTCTTAGCGGGAGGGCTTACGAGCAGTACTTC. The V call is TRBV6-1, the J call TRBJ2-7, with 11 nucleotides matching TRBD2. After removal of 5 bases from V and 4 bases from J, the junction contained 4 bases not matched to a gene. The CDR3 runs 14 residues. From germline, CDR1 is MNHNS and CDR2 SASEGT.